This TCR beta chain appears in the sequencing data of a study of T-cell reconstitution after alpha-beta-depleted transplantation in children. Study results and caveats: Several hundred rapidly expanded clones from non-depleted graft cells reportedly supplied alpha-beta T cells about two months post-transplant. T-cell numbers and diversity one year post-transplant derived largely from freshly generated T cells.

This CDR3 contains 14 residues. The V gene's germline CDR1 is MNHEY and CDR2 SVGAGI. The V end was cut by 4 bases, the J end by 7 bases, with 14 bases between. Remarks on this clonotype: Its antigen is as yet unknown.

Construction of the TCRbeta library involved unique molecular identifiers. Using its own MiXCR run on the PCR reads, TCRdb lists one record per CDR3 protein. The top ten clones hold 5% of a sample with some 840,000 distinct CDR3 sequences, 15% to 20% of them seen once. Sample: PBMCs, mostly from graft donor cells, taken 360 days after TCRalphabeta/CD19-depleted stem cell transplant. This sequence originates from a male patient younger than 18 who had a stem cell transplant for acute lymphoblastic leukemia, so the T cells may come from the graft donor. The chain has TRBV6-5 and TRBJ1-5; D perhaps matches TRBD1 (6 bases). CDR3 sequence: CASSWGHLGQPQHF. The CDR3 bases are TGTGCCAGCAGTTGGGGACACCTTGGCCAGCCCCAGCATTTT.